This TCR beta chain was profiled in a study of molecular identifiers for immune sequencing clone quantification. At least ten counts were recorded for this clonotype. TCRdb reprocessed the PCR reads with MiXCR, giving one entry per CDR3 protein. The sample lists 300,000 to 350,000 distinct CDR3 sequences; about 20% were seen once. This receptor was identified in a human donor in good health. Some libraries in this study had Jurkat cell RNA spiked in. The sample taken for sequencing was naive CD8+ T cells from blood, with Jurkat cell RNA spiked in. Subset meaning: FACS-sorted CD8+CD4-CCR7+CD45RA+ naive T cells.

The CDR3 loop is CASGQGRVSNQPQHF. CDR3 DNA: TGTGCCAGCGGGCAGGGACGGGTGAGCAATCAGCCCCAGCATTTT. The chain links TRBV6-4 to TRBJ1-5; tentatively, D is TRBD1 (5 bases). There are 15 residues in the CDR3. Trimming stripped 8 bases from V and 1 base from J, with 15 bases between. Per germline, CDR1 MRHNA and CDR2 SNTAGT.